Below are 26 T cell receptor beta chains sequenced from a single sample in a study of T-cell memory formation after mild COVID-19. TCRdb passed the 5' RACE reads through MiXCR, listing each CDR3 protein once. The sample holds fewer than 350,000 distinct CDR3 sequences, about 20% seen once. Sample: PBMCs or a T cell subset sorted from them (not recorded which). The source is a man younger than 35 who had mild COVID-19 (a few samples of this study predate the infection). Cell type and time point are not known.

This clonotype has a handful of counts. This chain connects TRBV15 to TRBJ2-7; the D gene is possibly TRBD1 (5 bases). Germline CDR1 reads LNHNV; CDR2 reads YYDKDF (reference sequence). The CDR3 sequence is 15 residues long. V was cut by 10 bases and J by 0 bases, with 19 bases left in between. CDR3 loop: CARTRVSLSSYEQYV. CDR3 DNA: TGTGCCAGAACCAGGGTATCCCTTAGCTCCTACGAGCAGTACGTC.

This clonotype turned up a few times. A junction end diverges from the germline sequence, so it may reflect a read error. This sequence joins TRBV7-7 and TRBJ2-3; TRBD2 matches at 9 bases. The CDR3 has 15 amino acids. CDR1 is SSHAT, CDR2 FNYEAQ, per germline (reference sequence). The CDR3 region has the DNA TGTGCTAGCAGCTTAGCGGGGGCCTACACAGATACGCAGTATTTT. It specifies CASSLAGAYTDTQYF.

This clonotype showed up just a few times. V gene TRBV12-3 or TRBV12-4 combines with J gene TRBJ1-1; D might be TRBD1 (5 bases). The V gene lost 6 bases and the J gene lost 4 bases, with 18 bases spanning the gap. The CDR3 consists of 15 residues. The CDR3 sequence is CASSGTGVEVTEAFF. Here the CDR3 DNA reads TGTGCCAGCAGCGGAACGGGGGTAGAGGTCACTGAAGCTTTCTTT.

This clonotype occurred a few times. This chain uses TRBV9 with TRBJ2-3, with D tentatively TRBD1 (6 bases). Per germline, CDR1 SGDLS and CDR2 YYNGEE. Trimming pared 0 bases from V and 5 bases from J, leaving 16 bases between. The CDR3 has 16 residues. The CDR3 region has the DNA TGTGCCAGCAGCGTAGCGTTCACAGGGTCGATAGATACGCAGTATTTT. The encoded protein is CASSVAFTGSIDTQYF.

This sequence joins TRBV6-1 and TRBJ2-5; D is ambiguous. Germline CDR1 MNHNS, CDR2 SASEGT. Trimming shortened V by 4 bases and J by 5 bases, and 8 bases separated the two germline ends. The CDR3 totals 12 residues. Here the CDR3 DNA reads TGTGCCAGCAGTGCCAGCACGGAGACCCAGTACTTC. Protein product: CASSASTETQYF.

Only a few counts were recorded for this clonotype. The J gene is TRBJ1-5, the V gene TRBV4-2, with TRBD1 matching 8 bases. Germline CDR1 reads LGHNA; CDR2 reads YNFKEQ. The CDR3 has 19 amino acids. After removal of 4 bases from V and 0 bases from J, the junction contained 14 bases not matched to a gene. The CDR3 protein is CASSRVVFGQGYSNQPQHF. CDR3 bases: TGTGCCAGCAGCCGAGTTGTTTTCGGACAGGGTTATAGCAATCAGCCCCAGCATTTT.

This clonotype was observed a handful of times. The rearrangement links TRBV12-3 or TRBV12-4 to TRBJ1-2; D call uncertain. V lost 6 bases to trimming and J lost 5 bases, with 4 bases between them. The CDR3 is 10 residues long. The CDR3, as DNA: TGTGCCAGCAGGGGATATGGCTACACCTTC. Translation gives CASRGYGYTF.

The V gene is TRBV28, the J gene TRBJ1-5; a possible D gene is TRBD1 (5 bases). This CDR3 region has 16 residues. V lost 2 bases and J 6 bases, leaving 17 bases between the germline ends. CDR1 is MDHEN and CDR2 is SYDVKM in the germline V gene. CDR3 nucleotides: TGTGCCAGCAGTTTACCTCAGGGAGGCTCGGGTCAGCCCCAGCATTTT. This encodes CASSLPQGGSGQPQHF.

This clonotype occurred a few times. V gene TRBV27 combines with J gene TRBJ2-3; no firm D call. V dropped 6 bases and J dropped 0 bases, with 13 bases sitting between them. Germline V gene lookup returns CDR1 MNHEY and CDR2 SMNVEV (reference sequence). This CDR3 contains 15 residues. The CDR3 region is CASRRPGSSTDTQYF. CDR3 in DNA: TGTGCCAGCAGACGACCAGGATCTAGCACAGATACGCAGTATTTT.

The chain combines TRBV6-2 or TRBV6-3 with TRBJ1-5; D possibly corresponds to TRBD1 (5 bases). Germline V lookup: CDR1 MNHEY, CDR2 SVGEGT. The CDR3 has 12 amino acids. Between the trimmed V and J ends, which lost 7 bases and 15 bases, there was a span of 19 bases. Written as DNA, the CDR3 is TGTGCCAGCACTACGGGTTCAGGGTACCTGCATTTT. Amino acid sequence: CASTTGSGYLHF.

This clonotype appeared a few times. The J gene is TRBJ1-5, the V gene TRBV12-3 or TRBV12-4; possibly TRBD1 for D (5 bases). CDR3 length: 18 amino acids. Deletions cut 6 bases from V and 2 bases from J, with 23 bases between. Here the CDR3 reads CASSPGPGRVGGNQPQHF. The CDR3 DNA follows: TGTGCCAGCAGCCCCGGGCCGGGTCGAGTGGGGGGCAATCAGCCCCAGCATTTT.

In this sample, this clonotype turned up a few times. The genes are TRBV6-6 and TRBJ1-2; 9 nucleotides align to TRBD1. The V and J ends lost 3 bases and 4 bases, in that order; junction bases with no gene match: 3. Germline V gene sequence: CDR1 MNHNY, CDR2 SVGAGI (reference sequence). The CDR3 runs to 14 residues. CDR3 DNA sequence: TGTGCCAGCAGTTATGACAGGGGGACCTATGGCTACACCTTC. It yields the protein CASSYDRGTYGYTF.

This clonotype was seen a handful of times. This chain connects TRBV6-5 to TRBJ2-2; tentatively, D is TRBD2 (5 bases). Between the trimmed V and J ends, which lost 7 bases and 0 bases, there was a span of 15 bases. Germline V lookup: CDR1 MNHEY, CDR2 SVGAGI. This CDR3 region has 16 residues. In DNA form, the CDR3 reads TGTGCCAGCAACTCAGCCGGAGCGGCGAACACCGGGGAGCTGTTTTTT. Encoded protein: CASNSAGAANTGELFF.

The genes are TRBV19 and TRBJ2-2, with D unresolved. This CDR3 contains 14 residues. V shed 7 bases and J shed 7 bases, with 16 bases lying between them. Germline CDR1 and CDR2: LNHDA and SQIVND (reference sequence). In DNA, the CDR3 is TGTGCCAGTACCACTCCCAGAAGGGACGGGGAGCTGTTTTTT. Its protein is CASTTPRRDGELFF.

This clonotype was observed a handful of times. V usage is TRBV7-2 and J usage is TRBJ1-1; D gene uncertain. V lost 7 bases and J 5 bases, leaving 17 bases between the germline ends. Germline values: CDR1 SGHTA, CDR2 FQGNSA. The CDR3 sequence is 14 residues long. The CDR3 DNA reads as TGTGCCAGCATCCCCGCGGGAGGGCGGACTGAAGCTTTCTTT. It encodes CASIPAGGRTEAFF.

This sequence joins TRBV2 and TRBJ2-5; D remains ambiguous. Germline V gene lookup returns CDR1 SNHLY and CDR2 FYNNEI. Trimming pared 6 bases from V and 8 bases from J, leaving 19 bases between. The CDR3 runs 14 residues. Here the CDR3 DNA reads TGTGCCAGCAGAGCTCCGATCACCAAGTCTACCCAGTACTTC. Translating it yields CASRAPITKSTQYF.

CDR3 in DNA: TGCAGCGTTGCCTTAGAGACAGGGCTCGAGCAGTACTTC. This gives the protein CSVALETGLEQYF. The V call is TRBV29-1, the J call TRBJ2-7; 7 positions agree with TRBD1. The CDR3 consists of 13 residues. From germline, CDR1 is SQVTM and CDR2 ANQGSEA. After removal of 4 bases from V and 6 bases from J, the junction contained 9 bases not matched to a gene.

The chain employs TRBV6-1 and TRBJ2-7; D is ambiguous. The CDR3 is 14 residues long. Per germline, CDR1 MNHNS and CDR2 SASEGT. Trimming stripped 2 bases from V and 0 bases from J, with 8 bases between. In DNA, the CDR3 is TGTGCCAGCAGTGAAAGGGCGGTCTCCTACGAGCAGTACGTC. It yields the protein CASSERAVSYEQYV.

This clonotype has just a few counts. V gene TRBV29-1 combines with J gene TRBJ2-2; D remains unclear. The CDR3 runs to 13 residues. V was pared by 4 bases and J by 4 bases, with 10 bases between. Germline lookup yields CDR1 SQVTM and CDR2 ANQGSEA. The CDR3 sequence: CSVARSPTGELFF. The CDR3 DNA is TGCAGCGTTGCTCGGTCCCCCACCGGGGAGCTGTTTTTT.

CDR3 amino acids: CASSQWDFNEKLFF. The CDR3, as DNA: TGCGCCAGCAGCCAATGGGATTTTAATGAAAAACTGTTTTTT. The chain recombines TRBV4-1 with TRBJ1-4; no clear D. V shed 2 bases and J shed 4 bases, with 8 bases lying between them. The CDR3 is 14 amino acids. The germline gives CDR1 MGHRA, CDR2 YSYEKL.

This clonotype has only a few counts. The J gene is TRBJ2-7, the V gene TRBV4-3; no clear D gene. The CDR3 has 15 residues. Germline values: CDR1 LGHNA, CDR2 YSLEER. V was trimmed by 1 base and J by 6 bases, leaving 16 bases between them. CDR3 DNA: TGCGCCAGCAGCCAAGGACCTCGTCCATCGTTCGAGCAGTACTTC. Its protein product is CASSQGPRPSFEQYF.

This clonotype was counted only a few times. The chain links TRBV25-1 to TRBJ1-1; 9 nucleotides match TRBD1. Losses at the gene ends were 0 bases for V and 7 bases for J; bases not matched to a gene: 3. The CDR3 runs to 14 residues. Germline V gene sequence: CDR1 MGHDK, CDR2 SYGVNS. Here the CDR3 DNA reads TGTGCCAGCAGTGAATACGGGGACAGGGATGAAGCTTTCTTT. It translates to CASSEYGDRDEAFF.

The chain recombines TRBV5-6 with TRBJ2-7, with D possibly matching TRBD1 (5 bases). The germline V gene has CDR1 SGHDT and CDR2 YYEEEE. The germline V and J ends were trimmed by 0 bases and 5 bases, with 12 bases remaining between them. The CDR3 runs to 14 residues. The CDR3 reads CASSLANRYHEQYF. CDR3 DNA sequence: TGTGCCAGCAGCTTGGCCAACAGGTACCACGAGCAGTACTTC.

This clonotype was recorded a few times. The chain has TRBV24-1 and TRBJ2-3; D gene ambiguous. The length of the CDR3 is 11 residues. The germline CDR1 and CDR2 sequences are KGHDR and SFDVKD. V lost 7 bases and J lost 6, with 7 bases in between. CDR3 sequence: CATRMGDTQYF. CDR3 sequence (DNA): TGTGCCACCAGAATGGGGGATACGCAGTATTTT.

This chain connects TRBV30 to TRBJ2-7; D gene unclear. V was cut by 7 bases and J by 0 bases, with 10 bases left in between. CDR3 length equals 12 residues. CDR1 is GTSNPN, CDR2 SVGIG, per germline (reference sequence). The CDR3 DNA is TGTGCCTACTCCCGGGTCTCCTACGAGCAGTACTTC. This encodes CAYSRVSYEQYF.

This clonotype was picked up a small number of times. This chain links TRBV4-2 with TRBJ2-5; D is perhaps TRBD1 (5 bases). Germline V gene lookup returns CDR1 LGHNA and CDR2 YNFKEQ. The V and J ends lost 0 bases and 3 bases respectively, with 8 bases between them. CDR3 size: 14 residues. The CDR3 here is CASSQDVQEETQYF. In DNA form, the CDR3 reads TGTGCCAGCAGCCAAGATGTACAGGAAGAGACCCAGTACTTC.